The present entry profiles one TCR beta chain with its context. This clonotype has at least ten counts. What this receptor recognizes is not known. It has no much larger one-base neighbor in the sample; base qualities were not kept. Amplification of TCR beta CDR3 regions was carried out from RNA transcripts. A first-round RT-PCR of the TCR CDR3 used the HTBI primer set with the Qiagen OneStep RT-PCR kit. A second multiplex PCR round built the libraries, followed by size selection and purification. Sequencing of the libraries was done on an Illumina HiSeq2000 using paired-end 100 bp reads. Under the source paper's analysis protocol: SOAPnuke was used to process the raw data, with reads discarded if the reads contained adapters or uncalled bases, had a mean Phred below 15, or lacked an exact constant-primer or identifier match. High-quality paired reads were merged with COPE v1.2.5, and unique nucleotide sequences were defined as clonotypes. MiTCR v1.1 was used to align the clonotypes against IMGT TRBV, TRBD and TRBJ reference segments. The analysis included only V-J combinations with a frequency above 0.0001, which together covered more than 98% of the repertoires. The TCS score was defined as F50 (clonal expansion) divided by E x V (chaos), with BLOSUM62-based TCRdist calculated between CDR3 peptides within each V-J. Welch's t-statistics and random forest reduced around 550 V-J features to 10 to 15, which were used in a naive Bayes classifier (R e1071). TCRdb trimmed the raw reads at Q25, called clones with MiXCR and kept productive beta chains. Every entry covers one CDR3 protein and lists the most common genes and DNA from its rows. It is TCRdb's table, rather than the study itself, that gives the V and J calls and clone size. Recorded for this sample are some 300,000 distinct CDR3 sequences; roughly an eighth of them occurred a single time. The ten largest clones take up 7% to 9.5% of the sample.

Stable Graves' hyperthyroidism was defined as the absence of progression to ophthalmopathy over 18 months of follow-up. The hyperthyroidism patients were between 18 and 65 years old and newly diagnosed, with a disease duration of less than 2 months. Exclusion was applied to patients with uncontrolled infections, other autoimmune diseases, pregnancy or lactation. Diagnoses were based on clinical symptoms, serum thyroxine and TRAb, thyroid ultrasound and orbital computed tomography. PBMCs were isolated from more than 9 ml of fresh peripheral blood by Ficoll-Paque density gradient centrifugation. Total RNA was extracted with Trizol reagent, and quality was checked on an Agilent 2100 Bioanalyzer. These data belong to a study of T cells in Graves' hyperthyroidism and ophthalmopathy (dated by TCRdb to about 2019). Some background on the complete study: Peripheral blood was collected at initial diagnosis, before any treatment. The 85 to 100 discovery patients were randomly split 7:3 into training and test sets. In about 6 Graves' hyperthyroidism patients, the study also compared T-cell repertoires from thyroid tissue with T-cell repertoires from blood. Whether ophthalmopathy could be predicted prospectively was tested in an independent validation cohort made up of 18 to 20 hyperthyroidism patients plus 17 patients who later progressed to ophthalmopathy. According to the paper, TCR Vbeta CDR3 sequencing was carried out on approximately 140 peripheral blood samples, which came from under 50 ophthalmopathy, around 74 hyperthyroidism and about 17 progressor patients. TCR V-J signatures able to tell the groups apart were searched for in a discovery cohort of 100 or so patients, of whom 40 to 45 had Graves' ophthalmopathy and roughly 59 had stable Graves' hyperthyroidism. Once sampling was done, hyperthyroidism patients were given methimazole at a starting dose of 30 mg daily, whereas ophthalmopathy patients were given high-dose intravenous methylprednisolone.

V trim: 4 bases; J trim: 4 bases; unmatched bases: 11. CDR1 and CDR2 are drawn from the germline V gene: MDHEN, SYDVKM. The CDR3, cysteine through phenylalanine, is 16 amino acids long. Solely the CDR3 DNA is kept, with 48 bases framed from the first base. Overall results and qualifications from the work: In validation, the model predicted progression to ophthalmopathy a median of 6.5 months before onset, with around 70% sensitivity and 72.22% specificity. A model built on a 13 V-J signature distinguished ophthalmopathy from stable hyperthyroidism, reaching 85% to 90% sensitivity and around 81% specificity in cross-validation and 80%/75% in testing. Most expanded thyroid clonotypes (frequency above 0.001) were also detected in blood, a finding suggesting that blood repertoires may reflect thyroid immune responses. Sample size was not statistically predetermined, and blinding of investigators to group allocation was not performed.

The chain is encoded by TRBV28 joined to TRBJ1-1; 8 bases in the junction line up with TRBD1. Input material: blood. The receptor was derived from a woman between 35 and 50 years old with Graves' hyperthyroidism. The DNA sequence follows: TGTGCCAGCAGTTCAACACATACAGGGGGGGGCACTGAAGCTTTCTTT. Protein translation: CASSSTHTGGGTEAFF.